Included here is one TCR beta chain sequence, with context. Per the original methods: For nucleated cells, counts were estimated from reference gene primer amplification. Repertoires were generated with immunoSEQ multiplex PCR, while TCRdb's copy carries only in-frame clones and drops some. The V and J calls and clone size were taken over from that table, and D and trimming were inferred from the DNA. The sample shows 200,000 to 250,000 clones, roughly four fifths of them seen only once. Germline V gives CDR1 MNHEY, CDR2 SMNVEV (reference sequence). Trimming took 0 bases from V and 4 from J; bases not matched to a gene: 8. The CDR3 totals 17 residues. Those who participated ranged in age from roughly 18 to 90 years and resided in 24 US areas. Each recovered donor of Cohort 3 presented with two negative PCRs, clearance, or symptom resolution. The data are from a study of blood T cell repertoires in COVID-19.

The clonotype was recovered from a man between 60 and 70 years old who had recovered from COVID-19. The sequenced sample consisted of PBMCs or T cells enriched from blood (not recorded which). This chain uses TRBV27 with TRBJ2-1, with TRBD2 matching over 8 bases. The CDR3: CASSLSGAAGGYNEQFF. Here the CDR3 DNA reads TGTGCCAGCAGTTTATCGGGCGCGGCGGGGGGTTACAATGAGCAGTTCTTC.